The rows below give T cell receptor beta chains drawn from one sample of a study of OX40 agonist ivuxolimab in advanced cancers. This table comes from immunoSEQ multiplex PCR, and its TCRdb copy is limited to in-frame clones, with some not included. The sample has 100,000 or so clones, about 85% seen once. The sample in question was CD4+ or CD8+ T cells sorted from blood, obtained in a trial of the OX40 agonist ivuxolimab. These receptors were taken from an adult with an advanced solid tumor such as melanoma, head and neck, liver or kidney cancer. Each CDR3 is given with its conserved first and last residue. The order of the fields is J gene, clone size, V gene, D gene, CDR3 DNA, CDR3 protein. The D gene is left open where the match is weak. Only part of the rows carry a size: once, few, many, or a class if the clone is expanded.

TRBJ1-4,once,TRBV28,TRBD1,TGTGCCAGCAGTTCCTCCACCGGGACAGAGGGTGAAAAACTGTTTTTT,CASSSSTGTEGEKLFF
TRBJ2-1,-,TRBV18,-,TGTGCCAGCTCGACCACCCAGGACAATGAGCAGTTCTTC,CASSTTQDNEQFF
TRBJ2-1,-,TRBV5-4,-,TGTGCCAGCAGCTTGGCTAGCAGGGTTCGCAATGAGCAGTTCTTC,CASSLASRVRNEQFF
TRBJ1-1,few,TRBV2,-,TGTGCCAGCAGTGCCCTCAGGGGCGCAAACACTGAAGCTTTCTTT,CASSALRGANTEAFF
TRBJ2-7,once,TRBV7-6,TRBD2,TGTGCCAGCAGCTTTAGGCCCGGGGTAGCGGGAGGCCCCAAAACCTACGAGCAGTACTTC,CASSFRPGVAGGPKTYEQYF
TRBJ1-1,-,TRBV5-1,-,TGCGCCAGCAGTCCGGACGCGGGGAACACTGAAGCTTTCTTT,CASSPDAGNTEAFF
TRBJ1-5,-,TRBV7-2,-,TGTGCCAGCCTTACGCTGCCCCAGCATTTT,CASLTLPQHF
TRBJ2-5,-,TRBV6-5,-,TGTGCCAGCACCGGGAACCTGGAGGAGACCCAGTACTTC,CASTGNLEETQYF
TRBJ2-2,-,TRBV6-1,TRBD1,TGTGCCAGCATACGGGGACAGGGTTTCACCGGGGAGCTGTTTTTT,CASIRGQGFTGELFF
TRBJ2-7,-,TRBV7-9,TRBD2,TGTGCCAGCACCACTATAGCGGGAGGACCCCACTCCTACGAGCAGTACTTC,CASTTIAGGPHSYEQYF
TRBJ2-6,-,TRBV2,-,TGTGCCAGCAGTGAAGGCCCTTGGGAGGGGGCAAGTCCCGGGGCCAACGTCCTGACTTTC,CASSEGPWEGASPGANVLTF
TRBJ2-7,-,TRBV4-3,-,TGCGCCAGCAGCCAAGAGAGGACCGTGGGAAAAAGACCCTACGAGCAGTACTTC,CASSQERTVGKRPYEQYF
TRBJ2-7,-,TRBV6-5,TRBD1,TGTGCCAGCAGTTACGACAGGGAGTCCTACGAGCAGTACTTC,CASSYDRESYEQYF
TRBJ1-1,-,TRBV10-1,-,TGCGCCAGCAGTGAAAGCCAGGACACTGAAGCTTTCTTT,CASSESQDTEAFF
TRBJ1-1,-,TRBV6-5,TRBD1,TGTGCCAGCAGTTACAGGGGGCCAATGAACACTGAAGCTTTCTTT,CASSYRGPMNTEAFF
TRBJ1-6,-,TRBV6-5,-,TGTGCCAGCAGTTACTCCAGGGGCGCTCGGAATTCACCCCTCCACTTT,CASSYSRGARNSPLHF
TRBJ2-5,-,TRBV28,TRBD1,TGTGCCGGGCAGACAGGGGGCCAAGAGACCCAGTACTTC,CAGQTGGQETQYF
TRBJ1-1,-,TRBV5-4,-,TGTGCCAGCAGCTTGGAATGGCACACTGAAGCTTTCTTT,CASSLEWHTEAFF
TRBJ1-2,-,TRBV11-3,-,TGTGCCAGCAGCTCGGGGGGGACCTATGGCTACACCTTC,CASSSGGTYGYTF
TRBJ2-3,-,TRBV6-4,-,TGTGCCAGCAGTGACGGAAACTCCCCCACAGATACGCAGTATTTT,CASSDGNSPTDTQYF
TRBJ2-1,-,TRBV18,-,TGTGCCAGCTCACCACCCATGTTATATGAGCAGTTCTTC,CASSPPMLYEQFF
TRBJ1-5,-,TRBV18,-,TGTGCCAGCTCACCACGTAGCAATCAGCCCCAGCATTTT,CASSPRSNQPQHF
TRBJ1-2,many,TRBV7-8,TRBD1,TGTGCCAGCAGCTTGGGACAGGGACAGATTCGTGGCTACACCTTC,CASSLGQGQIRGYTF
TRBJ2-7,-,TRBV5-4,TRBD2,TGTGCCAGCAGCTTTAGCGGGAGTAGGGTCGAGCAGTACTTC,CASSFSGSRVEQYF
TRBJ2-3,-,TRBV5-4,-,TGTGCCAGCAGCTTGGGGCTAGATTCAGATACGCAGTATTTT,CASSLGLDSDTQYF
TRBJ1-1,-,TRBV28,-,TGTGCCAGCAGTATAGAACAAACGAACACTGAAGCTTTCTTT,CASSIEQTNTEAFF
TRBJ2-7,once,TRBV7-2,TRBD2,TGTGCCAGCAGCTTACGGCTAGCGGGCTACGAGCAGTACTTC,CASSLRLAGYEQYF
TRBJ2-1,-,TRBV5-1,-,TGCGCCAGCAGCTTGACAGATCTCTCCTACAATGAGCAGTTCTTC,CASSLTDLSYNEQFF
TRBJ2-1,-,TRBV28,TRBD1,TGTGCCAGCACCCCGATAGGACAGGGGGCCTTGATGGGGCAGTTCTTC,CASTPIGQGALMGQFF
TRBJ2-5,-,TRBV5-6,TRBD2,TGTGCCAGCAGCTTGGGACTAGCGGACCAAGAGACCCAGTACTTC,CASSLGLADQETQYF
TRBJ2-4,-,TRBV27,-,TGTGCCAGCAGTTTAAACGACAGGGAGGGTCAGTACTTC,CASSLNDREGQYF
TRBJ1-2,few,TRBV11-2,-,TGTGCCAGCAGCGGTACCGGGACGGCTATCGACTATGGCTACACCTTC,CASSGTGTAIDYGYTF
TRBJ1-2,-,TRBV10-3,-,TGTGCCATCAGTGAGTCGTTTAGGGGAGGATACTATGGCTACACCTTC,CAISESFRGGYYGYTF